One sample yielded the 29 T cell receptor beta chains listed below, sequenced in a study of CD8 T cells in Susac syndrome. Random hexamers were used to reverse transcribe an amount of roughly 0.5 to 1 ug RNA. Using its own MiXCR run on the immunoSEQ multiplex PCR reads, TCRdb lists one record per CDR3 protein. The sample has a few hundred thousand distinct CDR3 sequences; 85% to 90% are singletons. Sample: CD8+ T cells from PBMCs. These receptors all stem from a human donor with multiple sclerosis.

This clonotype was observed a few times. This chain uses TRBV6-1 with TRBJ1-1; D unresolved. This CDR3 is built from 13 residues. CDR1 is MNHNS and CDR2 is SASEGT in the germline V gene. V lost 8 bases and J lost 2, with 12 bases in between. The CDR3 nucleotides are TGTGCCAGCCAAAGAGTGGCTAACACTGAAGCTTTCTTT. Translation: CASQRVANTEAFF.

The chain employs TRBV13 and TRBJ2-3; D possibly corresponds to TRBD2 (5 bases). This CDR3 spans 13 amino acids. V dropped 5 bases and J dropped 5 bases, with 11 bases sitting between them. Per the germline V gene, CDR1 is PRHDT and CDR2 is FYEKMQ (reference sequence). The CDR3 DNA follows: TGTGCCAGCAGCCCCGAGGGCCAAGATACGCAGTATTTT. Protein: CASSPEGQDTQYF.

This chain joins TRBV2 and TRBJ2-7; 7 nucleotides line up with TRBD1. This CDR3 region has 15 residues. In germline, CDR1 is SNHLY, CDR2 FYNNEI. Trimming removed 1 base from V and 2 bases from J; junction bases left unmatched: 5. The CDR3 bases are TGTGCCAGCAGTGAAGACCCGGGACAGACCTACGAGCAGTACTTC. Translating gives CASSEDPGQTYEQYF.

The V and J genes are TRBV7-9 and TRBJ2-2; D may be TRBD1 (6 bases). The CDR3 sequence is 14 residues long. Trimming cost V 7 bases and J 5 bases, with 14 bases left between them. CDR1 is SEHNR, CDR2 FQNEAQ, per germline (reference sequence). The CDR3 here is CASNPTGPTGELFF. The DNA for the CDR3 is TGTGCCAGCAACCCGACAGGCCCTACCGGGGAGCTGTTTTTT.

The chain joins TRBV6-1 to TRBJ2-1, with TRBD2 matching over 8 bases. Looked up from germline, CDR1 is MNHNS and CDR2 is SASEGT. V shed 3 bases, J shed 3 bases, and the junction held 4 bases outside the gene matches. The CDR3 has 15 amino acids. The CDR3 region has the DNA TGTGCCAGCAGTGACGGAGCGGGGGACTACAATGAGCAGTTCTTC. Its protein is CASSDGAGDYNEQFF.

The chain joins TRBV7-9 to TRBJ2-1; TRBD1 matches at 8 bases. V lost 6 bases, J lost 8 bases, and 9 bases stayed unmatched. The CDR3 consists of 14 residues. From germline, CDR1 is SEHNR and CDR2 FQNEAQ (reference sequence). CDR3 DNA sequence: TGTGCCAGCAGTACCGGACAGGGTTTCTATGAGCAGTTCTTC. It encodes CASSTGQGFYEQFF.

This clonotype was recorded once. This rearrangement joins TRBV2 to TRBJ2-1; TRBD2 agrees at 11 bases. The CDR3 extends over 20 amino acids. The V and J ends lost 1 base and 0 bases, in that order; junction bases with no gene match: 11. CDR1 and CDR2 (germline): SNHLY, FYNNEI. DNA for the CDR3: TGTGCCAGCAGTGAAGTCATCGGGACTAGCGGATGGAGCTCCTACAATGAGCAGTTCTTC. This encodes CASSEVIGTSGWSSYNEQFF.

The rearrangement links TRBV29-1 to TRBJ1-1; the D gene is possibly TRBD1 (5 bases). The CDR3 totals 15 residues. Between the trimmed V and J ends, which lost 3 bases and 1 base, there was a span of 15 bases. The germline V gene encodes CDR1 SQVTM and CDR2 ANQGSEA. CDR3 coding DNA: TGCAGCGTTGATGTGTACTCAAGGGGGAACACTGAAGCTTTCTTT. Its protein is CSVDVYSRGNTEAFF. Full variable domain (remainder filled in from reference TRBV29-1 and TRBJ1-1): SAVISQKPSRDICQRGTSLTIQCQVDSQVTMMFWYRQQPGQSLTLIATANQGSEATYESGFVIDKFPISRPNLTFSTLTVSNMSPEDSSIYLCSVDVYSRGNTEAFFGQGTRLTVV.

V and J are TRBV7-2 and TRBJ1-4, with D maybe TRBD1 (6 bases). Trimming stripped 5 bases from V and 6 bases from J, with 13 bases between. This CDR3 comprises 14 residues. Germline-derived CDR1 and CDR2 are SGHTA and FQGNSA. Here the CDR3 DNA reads TGTGCCAGCAGCACTAGCGCAGGGGATGAAAAACTGTTTTTT. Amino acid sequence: CASSTSAGDEKLFF.

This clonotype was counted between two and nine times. This CDR3 reads CASSPGGWTGELFF. The CDR3 DNA reads as TGTGCCAGCAGTCCCGGCGGATGGACCGGGGAGCTGTTTTTT. V gene TRBV5-4 combines with J gene TRBJ2-2; D is undetermined. The germline V gene has CDR1 SGHNT and CDR2 YYREEE (reference sequence). Trimming shortened V by 5 bases and J by 5 bases, and 13 bases separated the two germline ends. The CDR3 is 14 residues long. The variable domain in full, with the rest retrieved from reference TRBV5-4 and TRBJ2-2, is ETGVTQSPTHLIKTRGQQVTLRCSSQSGHNTVSWYQQALGQGPQFIFQYYREEENGRGNFPPRFSGLQFPNYSSELNVNALELDDSALYLCASSPGGWTGELFFGEGSRLTVL.

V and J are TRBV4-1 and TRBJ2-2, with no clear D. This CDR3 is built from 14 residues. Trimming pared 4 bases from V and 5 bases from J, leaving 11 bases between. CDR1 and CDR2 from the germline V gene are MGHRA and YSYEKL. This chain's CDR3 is CASSLQTWTGELFF. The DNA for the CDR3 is TGCGCCAGCAGCCTTCAGACTTGGACCGGGGAGCTGTTTTTT.

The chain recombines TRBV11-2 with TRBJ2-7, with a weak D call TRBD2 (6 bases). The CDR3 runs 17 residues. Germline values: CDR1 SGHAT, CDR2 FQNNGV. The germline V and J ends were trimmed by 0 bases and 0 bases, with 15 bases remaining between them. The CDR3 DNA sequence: TGTGCCAGCAGCTTAGATTTAGCCAGCGGGCCCTCCTACGAGCAGTACTTC. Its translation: CASSLDLASGPSYEQYF. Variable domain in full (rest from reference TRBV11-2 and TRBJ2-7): EAGVAQSPRYKIIEKRQSVAFWCNPISGHATLYWYQQILGQGPKLLIQFQNNGVVDDSQLPKDRFSAERLKGVDSTLKIQPAKLEDSAVYLCASSLDLASGPSYEQYFGPGTRLTVT.

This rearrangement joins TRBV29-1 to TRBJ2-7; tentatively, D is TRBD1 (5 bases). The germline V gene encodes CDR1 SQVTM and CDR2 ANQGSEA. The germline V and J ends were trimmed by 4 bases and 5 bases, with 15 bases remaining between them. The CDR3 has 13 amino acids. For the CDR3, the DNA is TGCAGCGTTGTTCCGCAGGGATCGGACGAGCAGTACTTC. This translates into CSVVPQGSDEQYF.

CDR3 protein: CASSHGTSGRGWYF. The CDR3 nucleotides are TGTGCCAGCAGCCATGGGACTAGCGGGAGGGGATGGTACTTC. V and J are TRBV7-2 and TRBJ2-4; 16 nucleotides agree with TRBD2. V dropped 5 bases and J dropped 15; count of bases not matched to a gene: 7. Germline V lookup: CDR1 SGHTA, CDR2 FQGNSA. The CDR3 spans 14 residues. Drawing the rest from reference TRBV7-2 and TRBJ2-4, the complete variable domain is GAGVSQSPSNKVTEKGKDVELRCDPISGHTALYWYRQSLGQGLEFLIYFQGNSAPDKSGLPSDRFSAERTGGSVSTLTIQRTQQEDSAVYLCASSHGTSGRGWYFGAGTRLSVL.

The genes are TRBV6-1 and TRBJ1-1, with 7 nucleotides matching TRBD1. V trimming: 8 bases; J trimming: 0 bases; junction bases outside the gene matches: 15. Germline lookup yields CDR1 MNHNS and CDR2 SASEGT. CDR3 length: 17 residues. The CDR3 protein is CASCALDRLGMNTEAFF. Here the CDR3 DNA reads TGTGCCAGCTGTGCTCTGGACAGGCTGGGAATGAACACTGAAGCTTTCTTT.

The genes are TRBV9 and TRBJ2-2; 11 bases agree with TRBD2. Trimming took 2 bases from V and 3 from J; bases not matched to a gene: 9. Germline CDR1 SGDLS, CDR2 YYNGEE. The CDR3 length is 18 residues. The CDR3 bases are TGTGCCAGCAGCGTTCTCGATAGCGGGAGGGCTTACACCGGGGAGCTGTTTTTT. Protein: CASSVLDSGRAYTGELFF.

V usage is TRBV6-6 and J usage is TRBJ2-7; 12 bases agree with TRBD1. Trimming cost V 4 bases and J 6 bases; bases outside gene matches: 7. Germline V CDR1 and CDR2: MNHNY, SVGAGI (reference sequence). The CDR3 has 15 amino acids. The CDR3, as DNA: TGTGCCAGCAGTTCGCCGGGACAGGGGGCCCCCGAGCAGTACTTC. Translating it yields CASSSPGQGAPEQYF.

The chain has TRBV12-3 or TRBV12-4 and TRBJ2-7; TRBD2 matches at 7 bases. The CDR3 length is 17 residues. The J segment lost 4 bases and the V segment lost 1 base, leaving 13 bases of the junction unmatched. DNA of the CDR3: TGTGCCAGCAGTTTAGAATATGCCCGGGACTACCATTACGAGCAGTACTTC. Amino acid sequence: CASSLEYARDYHYEQYF.

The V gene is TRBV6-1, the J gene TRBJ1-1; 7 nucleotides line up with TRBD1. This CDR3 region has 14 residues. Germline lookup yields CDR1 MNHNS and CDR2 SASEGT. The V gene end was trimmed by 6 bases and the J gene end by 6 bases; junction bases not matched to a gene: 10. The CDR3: CASSPSQGLAEAFF. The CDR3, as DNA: TGTGCCAGCAGCCCCTCACAGGGGCTCGCTGAAGCTTTCTTT.

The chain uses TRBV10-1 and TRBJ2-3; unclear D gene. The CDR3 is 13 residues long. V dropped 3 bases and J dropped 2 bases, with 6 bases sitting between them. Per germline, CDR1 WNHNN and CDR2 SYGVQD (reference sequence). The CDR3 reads CASSDFPTDTQYF. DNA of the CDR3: TGCGCCAGCAGTGACTTCCCCACAGATACGCAGTATTTT.

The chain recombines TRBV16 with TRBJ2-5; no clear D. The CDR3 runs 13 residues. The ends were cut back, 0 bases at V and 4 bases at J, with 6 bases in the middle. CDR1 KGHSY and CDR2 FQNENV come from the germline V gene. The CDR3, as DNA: TGTGCCAGCAGCCAATCGTTTCGAGAGACCCAGTACTTC. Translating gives CASSQSFRETQYF.

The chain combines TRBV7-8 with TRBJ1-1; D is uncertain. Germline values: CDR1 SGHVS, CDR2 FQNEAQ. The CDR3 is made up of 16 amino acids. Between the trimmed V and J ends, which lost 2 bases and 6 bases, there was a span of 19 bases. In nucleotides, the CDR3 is TGTGCCAGCAGCTTAAGAACAGAATTTGGAGTCGCTGAAGCTTTCTTT. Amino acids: CASSLRTEFGVAEAFF.

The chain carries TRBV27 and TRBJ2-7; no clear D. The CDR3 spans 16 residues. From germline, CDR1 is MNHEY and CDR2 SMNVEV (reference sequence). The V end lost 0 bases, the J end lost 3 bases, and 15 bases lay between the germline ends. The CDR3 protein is CASSLSWVRWDYEQYF. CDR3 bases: TGTGCCAGCAGTTTATCCTGGGTAAGATGGGACTACGAGCAGTACTTC.

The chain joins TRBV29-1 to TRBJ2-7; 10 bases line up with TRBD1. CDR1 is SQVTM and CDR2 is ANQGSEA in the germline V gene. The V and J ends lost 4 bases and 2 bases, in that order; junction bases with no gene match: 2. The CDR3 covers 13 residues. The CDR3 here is CSVVGQGPYEQYF. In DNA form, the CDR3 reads TGCAGCGTTGTGGGACAGGGGCCCTACGAGCAGTACTTC.

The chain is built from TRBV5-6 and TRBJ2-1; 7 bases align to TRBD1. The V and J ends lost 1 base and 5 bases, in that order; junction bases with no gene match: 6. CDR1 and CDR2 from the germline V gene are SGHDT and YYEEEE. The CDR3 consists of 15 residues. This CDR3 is CASSLTGALNNEQFF. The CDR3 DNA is TGTGCCAGCAGCTTGACAGGGGCCCTAAACAATGAGCAGTTCTTC.

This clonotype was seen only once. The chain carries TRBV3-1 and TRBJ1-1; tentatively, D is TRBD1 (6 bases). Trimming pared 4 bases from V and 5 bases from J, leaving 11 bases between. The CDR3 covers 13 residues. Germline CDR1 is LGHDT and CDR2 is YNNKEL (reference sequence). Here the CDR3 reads CASSRRGRTEAFF. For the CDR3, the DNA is TGTGCCAGCAGCCGCAGGGGCCGGACTGAAGCTTTCTTT.

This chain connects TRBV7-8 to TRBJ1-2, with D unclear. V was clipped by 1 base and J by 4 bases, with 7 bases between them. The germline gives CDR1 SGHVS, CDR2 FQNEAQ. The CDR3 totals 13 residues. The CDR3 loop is CASSLVGSYGYTF. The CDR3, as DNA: TGTGCCAGCAGCTTAGTGGGCAGCTATGGCTACACCTTC.

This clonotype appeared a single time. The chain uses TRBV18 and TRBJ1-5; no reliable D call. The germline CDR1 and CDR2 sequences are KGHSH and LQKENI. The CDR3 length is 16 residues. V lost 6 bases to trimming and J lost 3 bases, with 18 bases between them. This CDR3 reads CASSHAGGSHNQPQHF. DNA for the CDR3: TGTGCCAGCTCCCACGCGGGAGGCAGCCACAATCAGCCCCAGCATTTT.

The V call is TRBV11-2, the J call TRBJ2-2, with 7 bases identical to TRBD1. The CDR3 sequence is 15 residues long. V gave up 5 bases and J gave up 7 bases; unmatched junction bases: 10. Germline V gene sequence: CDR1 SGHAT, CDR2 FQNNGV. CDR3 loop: CASSPRQGVIGELFF. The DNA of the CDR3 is TGTGCCAGCAGCCCCCGGCAGGGGGTCATCGGGGAGCTGTTTTTT.